Following are 18 T cell receptor beta chains from one sample sequenced in a study. Each CDR3 protein gets one entry after TCRdb re-called the 5' RACE reads with MiXCR. The data contain roughly 52,000 distinct CDR3 sequences, roughly 18% of them singletons. The sequenced sample was naive CD4+ T cells sorted from blood. Documented subset: naive CD4+ T cells, CD4+CD45RA+CD25-. The receptors originated from a female donor with breast cancer.

This sequence joins TRBV29-1 and TRBJ2-1; no clear D. The V gene's germline CDR1 is SQVTM and CDR2 ANQGSEA. Trimming shortened V by 4 bases and J by 4 bases, and 5 bases separated the two germline ends. The CDR3 totals 11 residues. The CDR3 reads CSVGRYNEQFF. CDR3 nucleotides: TGCAGCGTTGGTAGATACAATGAGCAGTTCTTC.

The rearrangement links TRBV20-1 to TRBJ2-7; TRBD2 matches at 7 bases. The junction had 8 bases not matched to a gene; V was cut back by 5 bases and J by 4 bases. From germline, CDR1 is DFQATT and CDR2 SNEGSKA (reference sequence). This CDR3 region has 13 residues. CDR3 bases: TGCAGTGCTCGTGGGGGGGTTCCATACGAGCAGTACTTC. Its protein product is CSARGGVPYEQYF.

The table lists this clonotype with a few counts. This chain joins TRBV7-2 and TRBJ1-1, with D hard to call. This CDR3 has 15 amino acids. Trimming removed 2 bases at V and 0 bases at J, with 10 bases between. The germline CDR1 and CDR2 sequences are SGHTA and FQGNSA. DNA of the CDR3: TGTGCCAGCAGCTTACCTCGGGCGCTGAACACTGAAGCTTTCTTT. This encodes CASSLPRALNTEAFF.

The chain is built from TRBV15 and TRBJ2-5; the D call may be TRBD1 or TRBD2 (6 bases each). The CDR3 is 18 residues long. V dropped 4 bases and J dropped 5 bases, with 26 bases sitting between them. Germline lookup yields CDR1 LNHNV and CDR2 YYDKDF (reference sequence). The CDR3 DNA reads TGTGCCACCAGCAAAGAAAGGGGGGCAGTAGGGCTTTCGGAGACCCAGTACTTC. As protein: CATSKERGAVGLSETQYF.

J is TRBJ2-3 and V is TRBV12-3 or TRBV12-4; 7 bases agree with TRBD2. CDR3 size: 17 residues. Trimming at V came to 2 bases and at J to 2 bases, leaving 10 bases not matched to a gene. CDR3 loop: CASSLTRYREATDTQYF. In nucleotides, the CDR3 is TGTGCCAGCAGTTTAACCCGTTATCGGGAGGCCACAGATACGCAGTATTTT.

The CDR3 sequence is CASSIAGGDTGELFF. In DNA, the CDR3 is TGCGCCAGCAGCATAGCGGGAGGCGACACCGGGGAGCTGTTTTTT. The chain links TRBV5-1 to TRBJ2-2; 10 nucleotides line up with TRBD2. CDR1 and CDR2 (germline): SGHRS, YFSETQ. J was trimmed by 3 bases and V by 4 bases; bases with no gene match: 3. The CDR3 runs to 15 residues.

The J gene is TRBJ1-5, the V gene TRBV24-1; D is possibly TRBD1 (5 bases). The germline V gene has CDR1 KGHDR and CDR2 SFDVKD. The CDR3 loop spans 16 amino acids. The V end lost 11 bases, the J end lost 10 bases, and 29 bases lay between the germline ends. This chain's CDR3 is CAMGDSNTGEQKPQHF. CDR3 sequence (DNA): TGTGCCATGGGGGACTCGAACACCGGGGAGCAGAAACCCCAGCATTTT.

This clonotype was recorded many times. The rearrangement uses TRBV29-1 and TRBJ2-3; 8 nucleotides line up with TRBD2. CDR3 size: 15 residues. Germline trimming cut 3 bases from V and 2 bases from J; bases unmatched to any gene: 7. Germline V gene lookup returns CDR1 SQVTM and CDR2 ANQGSEA. CDR3 sequence (DNA): TGCAGCGTTGAGGGTAGCGGGGTGAACACAGATACGCAGTATTTT. This gives the protein CSVEGSGVNTDTQYF.

The rearrangement uses TRBV4-2 and TRBJ1-4, with a tentative D call TRBD1 (6 bases). The germline V gene has CDR1 LGHNA and CDR2 YNFKEQ. V lost 4 bases, J lost 12 bases, and 18 bases lay in between. The CDR3 covers 14 residues. CDR3 sequence (DNA): TGTGCCAGCAGCCCTAGGGGGAGCTTTAGGGAACTGTTTTTT. This codes for CASSPRGSFRELFF.

The chain combines TRBV7-9 with TRBJ2-2; D not certain. The V end lost 3 bases, the J end lost 5 bases, and 10 bases lay between the germline ends. This CDR3 is 14 amino acids long. CDR1 is SEHNR, CDR2 FQNEAQ, per germline (reference sequence). As DNA, the CDR3 is TGTGCCAGCAGCTTGGGCAGGAGAACCGGGGAGCTGTTTTTT. As protein: CASSLGRRTGELFF.

This clonotype has only a few counts. The chain combines TRBV4-1 with TRBJ2-3, with D possibly being TRBD1 (6 bases). The ends were cut back, 2 bases at V and 2 bases at J, with 11 bases in the middle. The CDR3 spans 15 residues. Germline V gene lookup returns CDR1 MGHRA and CDR2 YSYEKL. In DNA, the CDR3 is TGCGCCAGCAGCCAAATAGGACAGCTCACAGATACGCAGTATTTT. This codes for CASSQIGQLTDTQYF.

V is TRBV3-1 and J is TRBJ1-5; D possibly corresponds to TRBD1 (6 bases). V was cut by 4 bases and J by 6 bases, with 10 bases left in between. The CDR3 covers 13 residues. Germline V lookup: CDR1 LGHDT, CDR2 YNNKEL (reference sequence). The CDR3 loop reads CASSLRGSQPQHF. The CDR3 nucleotides read TGTGCCAGCAGCCTCAGGGGTAGTCAGCCCCAGCATTTT.

The rearrangement joins TRBV3-1 to TRBJ1-4; D uncertain. From germline, CDR1 is LGHDT and CDR2 YNNKEL (reference sequence). The CDR3 is 15 amino acids. V was clipped by 5 bases and J by 4 bases, with 14 bases between them. CDR3 DNA: TGTGCCAGCAGCTCCCACTTTCGCCGTAATGAAAAACTGTTTTTT. Translated: CASSSHFRRNEKLFF.

The sample holds many counts of this clonotype. This chain joins TRBV6-5 and TRBJ2-2; possibly TRBD2 for D (6 bases). Germline V gene sequence: CDR1 MNHEY, CDR2 SVGAGI. V lost 2 bases and J lost 6, with 13 bases in between. The CDR3 is made up of 15 amino acids. CDR3 in DNA: TGTGCCAGCAGTTACGCGCGGACTACCCCCGGGGAGCTGTTTTTT. It specifies CASSYARTTPGELFF.

With regard to this clonotype: With a much larger clone just one base away, this may be a read error. The chain carries TRBV28 and TRBJ1-2, with D uncertain. Trimming shortened V by 6 bases and J by 8 bases, and 10 bases separated the two germline ends. CDR1 is MDHEN, CDR2 SYDVKM, per germline. The CDR3 consists of 11 residues. The CDR3 loop reads CASSPSGGYTF. The CDR3 DNA reads TGTGCCAGCAGCCCCAGTGGGGGCTACACCTTC.

This clonotype has only a few counts. The J gene is TRBJ1-1, the V gene TRBV5-5, with D possibly TRBD1 on 5 matching bases. Per germline, CDR1 SGHKS and CDR2 YYEKEE (reference sequence). The germline V and J ends were trimmed by 1 base and 0 bases, with 10 bases remaining between them. This CDR3 comprises 15 residues. The CDR3 protein is CASSLTQEMNTEAFF. In DNA, the CDR3 is TGTGCCAGCAGCTTGACACAGGAGATGAACACTGAAGCTTTCTTT.

This clonotype was detected many times. The chain links TRBV5-1 to TRBJ1-2, with a weak D call TRBD1 (5 bases). This CDR3 spans 14 amino acids. V was shortened by 4 bases and J by 6 bases, with 16 bases between the two germline ends. Germline V gene lookup returns CDR1 SGHRS and CDR2 YFSETQ. CDR3 loop: CASSQFSGTNGYTF. CDR3 DNA sequence: TGCGCCAGCAGCCAATTCTCCGGGACCAATGGCTACACCTTC.

Regarding this clonotype: The CDR3 does not end in the conserved phenylalanine or tryptophan, so this is likely a read error. The chain employs TRBV7-2 and TRBJ2-1; 11 nucleotides align to TRBD2. From germline, CDR1 is SGHTA and CDR2 FQGNSA. V was clipped by 3 bases and J by 4 bases; unmatched bases: 5. This CDR3 has 16 residues. CDR3 DNA sequence: TGTGCCAGCAGCTTTTCGACTAGCGGGGTATACAATGAGCAGTTCTCC. Translated, it gives CASSFSTSGVYNEQFS.